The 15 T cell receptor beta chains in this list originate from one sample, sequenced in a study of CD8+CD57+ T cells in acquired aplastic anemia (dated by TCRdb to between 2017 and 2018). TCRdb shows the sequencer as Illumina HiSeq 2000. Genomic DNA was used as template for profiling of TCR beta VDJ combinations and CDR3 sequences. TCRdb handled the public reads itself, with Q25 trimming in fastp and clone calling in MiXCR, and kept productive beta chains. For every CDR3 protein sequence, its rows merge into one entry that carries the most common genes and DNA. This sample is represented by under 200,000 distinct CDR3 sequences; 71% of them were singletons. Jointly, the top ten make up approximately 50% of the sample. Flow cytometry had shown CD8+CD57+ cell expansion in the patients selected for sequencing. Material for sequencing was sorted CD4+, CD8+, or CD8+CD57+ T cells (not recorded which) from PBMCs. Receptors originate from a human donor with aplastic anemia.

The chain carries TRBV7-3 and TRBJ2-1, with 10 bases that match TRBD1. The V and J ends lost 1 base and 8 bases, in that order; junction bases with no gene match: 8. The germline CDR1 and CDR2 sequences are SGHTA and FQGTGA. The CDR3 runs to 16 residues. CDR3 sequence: CASSLRSGTGDHEQFF. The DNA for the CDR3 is TGTGCCAGCAGCTTAAGGTCAGGGACAGGGGATCATGAGCAGTTCTTC.

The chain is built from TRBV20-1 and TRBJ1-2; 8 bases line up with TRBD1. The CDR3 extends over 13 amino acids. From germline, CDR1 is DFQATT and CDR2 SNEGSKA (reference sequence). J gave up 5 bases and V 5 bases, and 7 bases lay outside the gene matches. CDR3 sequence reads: CSASGTGEYGYTF. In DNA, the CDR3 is TGCAGTGCTTCAGGGACAGGCGAATATGGCTACACCTTC.

The CDR3 region is CASNYGYPGDQPQHF. CDR3 bases: TGTGCCAGCAATTATGGCTATCCCGGCGATCAGCCCCAGCATTTT. This sequence joins TRBV6-4 and TRBJ1-5; no firm D call. V was pared by 7 bases and J by 5 bases, with 18 bases between. The CDR3 has 15 amino acids. The germline gives CDR1 MRHNA, CDR2 SNTAGT.

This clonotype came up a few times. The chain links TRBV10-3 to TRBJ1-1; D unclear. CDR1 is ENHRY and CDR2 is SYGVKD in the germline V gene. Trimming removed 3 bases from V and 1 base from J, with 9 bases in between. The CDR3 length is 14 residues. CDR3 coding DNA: TGTGCCATCAGTGATGGACGAGAGAACACTGAAGCTTTCTTT. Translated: CAISDGRENTEAFF.

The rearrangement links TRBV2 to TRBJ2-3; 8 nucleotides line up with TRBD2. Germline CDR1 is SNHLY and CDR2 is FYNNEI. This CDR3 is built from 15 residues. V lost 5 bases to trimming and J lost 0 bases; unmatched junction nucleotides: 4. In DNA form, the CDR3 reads TGTGCCAGCAGTCGTAGCGGGGCAAGCACAGATACGCAGTATTTT. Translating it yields CASSRSGASTDTQYF.

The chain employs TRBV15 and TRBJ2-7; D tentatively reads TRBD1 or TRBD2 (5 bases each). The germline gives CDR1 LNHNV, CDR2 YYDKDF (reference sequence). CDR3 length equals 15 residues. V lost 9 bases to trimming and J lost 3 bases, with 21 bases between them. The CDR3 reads CATAEGRIAHYEQYF. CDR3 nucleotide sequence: TGTGCCACTGCTGAGGGGCGAATAGCCCACTACGAGCAGTACTTC.

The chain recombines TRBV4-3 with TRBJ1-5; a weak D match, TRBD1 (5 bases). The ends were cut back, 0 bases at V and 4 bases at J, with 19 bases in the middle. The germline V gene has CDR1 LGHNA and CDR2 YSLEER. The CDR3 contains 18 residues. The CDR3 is CASSQDQAGEHRNQPQHF. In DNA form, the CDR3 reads TGCGCCAGCAGCCAAGATCAAGCGGGGGAACATCGGAATCAGCCCCAGCATTTT.

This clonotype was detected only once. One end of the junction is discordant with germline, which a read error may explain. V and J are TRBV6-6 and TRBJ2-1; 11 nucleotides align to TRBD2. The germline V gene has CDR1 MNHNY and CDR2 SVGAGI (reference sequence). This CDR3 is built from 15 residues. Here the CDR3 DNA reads TGCGTTACTAGCGGGAGACAACCAGACGGGAATGAGCAGTTCTTC. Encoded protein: CVTSGRQPDGNEQFF.

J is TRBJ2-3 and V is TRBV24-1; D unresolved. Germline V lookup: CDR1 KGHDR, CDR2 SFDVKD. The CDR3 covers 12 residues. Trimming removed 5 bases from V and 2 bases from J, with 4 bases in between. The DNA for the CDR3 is TGTGCCACCAGTGGGGACACAGATACGCAGTATTTT. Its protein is CATSGDTDTQYF.

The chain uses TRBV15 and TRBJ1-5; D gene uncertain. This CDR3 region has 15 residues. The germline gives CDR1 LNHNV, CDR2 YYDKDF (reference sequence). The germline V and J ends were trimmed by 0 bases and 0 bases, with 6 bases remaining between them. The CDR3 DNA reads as TGTGCCACCAGCAGAGAGGGCGTTAGCAATCAGCCCCAGCATTTT. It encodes CATSREGVSNQPQHF. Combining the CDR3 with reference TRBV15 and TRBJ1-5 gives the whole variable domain DAMVIQNPRYQVTQFGKPVTLSCSQTLNHNVMYWYQQKSSQAPKLLFHYYDKDFNNEADTPDNFQSRRPNTSFCFLDIRSPGLGDTAMYLCATSREGVSNQPQHFGDGTRLSIL.

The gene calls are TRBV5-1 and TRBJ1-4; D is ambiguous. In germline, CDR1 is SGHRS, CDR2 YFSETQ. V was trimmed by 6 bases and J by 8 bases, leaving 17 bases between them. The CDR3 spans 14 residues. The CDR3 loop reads CASTQSGSEEKLFF. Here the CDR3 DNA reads TGCGCCAGCACCCAATCTGGGTCTGAAGAAAAACTGTTTTTT.

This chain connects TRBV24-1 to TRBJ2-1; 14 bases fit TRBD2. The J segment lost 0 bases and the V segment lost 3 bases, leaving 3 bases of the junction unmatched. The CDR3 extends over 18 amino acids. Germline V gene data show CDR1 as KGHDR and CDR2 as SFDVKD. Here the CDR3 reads CATSDPGTSGSSYNEQFF. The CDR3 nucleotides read TGTGCCACCAGTGATCCCGGGACTAGCGGGAGCTCCTACAATGAGCAGTTCTTC.

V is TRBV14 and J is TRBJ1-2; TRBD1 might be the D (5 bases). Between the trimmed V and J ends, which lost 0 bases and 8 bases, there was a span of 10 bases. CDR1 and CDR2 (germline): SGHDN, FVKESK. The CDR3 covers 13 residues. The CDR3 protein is CASSQDQGSGYTF. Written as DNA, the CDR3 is TGTGCCAGCAGCCAAGATCAGGGAAGCGGCTACACCTTC.

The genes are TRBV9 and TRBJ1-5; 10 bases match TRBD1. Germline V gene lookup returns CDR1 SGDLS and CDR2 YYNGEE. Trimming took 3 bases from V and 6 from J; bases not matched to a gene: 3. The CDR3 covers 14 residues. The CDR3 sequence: CASSETGGGQPQHF. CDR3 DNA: TGTGCCAGCAGCGAGACAGGGGGCGGTCAGCCCCAGCATTTT.

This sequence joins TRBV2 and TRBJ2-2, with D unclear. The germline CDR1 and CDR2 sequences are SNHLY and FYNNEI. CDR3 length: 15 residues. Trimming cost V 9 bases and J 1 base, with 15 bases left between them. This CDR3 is CASKARTVNTGELFF. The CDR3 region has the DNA TGTGCCAGTAAAGCGAGGACGGTGAACACCGGGGAGCTGTTTTTT.